In its sample, the clone carrying this T cell receptor beta chain was seen once. This sample stems from a study of PD-L1 blockade in urothelial cancer. Assay used: immunoSEQ multiplex PCR; TCRdb lists only in-frame clones, some missing. The sample lists tens of thousands of clones, roughly 88% occurring once. Time point reported: pretreatment peripheral blood. This CDR3 region has 15 residues. Germline loops: CDR1 ENHRY, CDR2 SYGVKD. V lost 6 bases and J lost 5, with 17 bases in between. The J gene is TRBJ2-1, the V gene TRBV10-3; D remains ambiguous. Sequenced here: PBMCs, sampled around atezolizumab (anti-PD-L1) treatment. This receptor was taken from a man between 70 and 80 years old with urothelial cancer. CDR3 coding DNA: TGTGCCATCAGCCTCTCCCTCCGACTGGACAATGAGCAGTTCTTC. It codes for CAISLSLRLDNEQFF.